This entry lists 29 T cell receptor beta chains sequenced from one sample in a study of T cell responses to AZD1222 COVID-19 vaccine. Here immunoSEQ multiplex PCR was the method, and the copy in TCRdb shows in-frame clones only, minus some. The sample comprises 150,000 or so clones, 80% to 95% of which are singletons, and over 1% rests with the top ten. The sample consisted of peripheral blood, taken 28 days after the second AZD1222 dose. Receptor source: an adult who received the AZD1222 COVID-19 vaccine.

The chain is built from TRBV20-1 and TRBJ1-4; D call uncertain. This CDR3 region has 15 residues. Per germline, CDR1 DFQATT and CDR2 SNEGSKA (reference sequence). The ends were cut back, 3 bases at V and 5 bases at J, with 16 bases in the middle. The CDR3: CSASSRSAQNEKLFF. For the CDR3, the DNA is TGCAGTGCTAGTTCTCGCTCAGCCCAAAATGAAAAACTGTTTTTT.

The chain is built from TRBV6-5 and TRBJ1-1, with 7 bases that match TRBD1. Losses at the gene ends were 7 bases for V and 4 bases for J; bases not matched to a gene: 6. Germline V gene sequence: CDR1 MNHEY, CDR2 SVGAGI. The CDR3 length is 13 residues. CDR3 sequence (DNA): TGTGCCAGCAAACTTGACAGGGTCACTGAAGCTTTCTTT. Protein product: CASKLDRVTEAFF.

This clone was observed once. The J gene is TRBJ2-7, the V gene TRBV27; D assignment may be TRBD1 or TRBD2 (6 bases each). The length of the CDR3 is 14 residues. Germline values: CDR1 MNHEY, CDR2 SMNVEV (reference sequence). Trimming cost V 4 bases and J 7 bases, with 17 bases left between them. This CDR3 reads CASSSHWGANEQYF. The CDR3 DNA sequence: TGTGCCAGCAGTTCCCATTGGGGGGCGAATGAGCAGTACTTC.

The chain employs TRBV29-1 and TRBJ1-1; no definite D call. V lost 4 bases and J lost 1, with 7 bases in between. The CDR3 has 12 residues. CDR1 and CDR2 (germline): SQVTM, ANQGSEA. The DNA for the CDR3 is TGCAGCGTTGGTCTGGGGAACACTGAAGCTTTCTTT. Translating it yields CSVGLGNTEAFF.

The chain combines TRBV6-2 or TRBV6-3 with TRBJ1-5; D perhaps matches TRBD1 (5 bases). The CDR3 is 18 amino acids. Trimming removed 0 bases from V and 5 bases from J, with 20 bases in between. Germline assignment: CDR1 MNHEY and CDR2 SVGEGT. CDR3 nucleotide sequence: TGTGCCAGCAGTTACTCGATAGGCCGGGGCTCGGGGGATCAGCCCCAGCATTTT. It specifies CASSYSIGRGSGDQPQHF.

The CDR3 reads CASSAVSQYNYGYTF. As DNA, the CDR3 is TGTGCCAGCAGTGCGGTGAGCCAATACAACTATGGCTACACCTTC. The genes are TRBV2 and TRBJ1-2; the D is unclear. V gave up 4 bases and J gave up 2 bases, with 14 bases separating them. CDR3 length: 15 residues. The germline gives CDR1 SNHLY, CDR2 FYNNEI.

The sample holds a few counts of this clone. The chain recombines TRBV4-2 with TRBJ1-5; no clear D. Deletions cut 0 bases from V and 8 bases from J, with 20 bases between. Per the germline V gene, CDR1 is LGHNA and CDR2 is YNFKEQ. The CDR3 is 17 residues long. The CDR3 DNA follows: TGTGCCAGCAGCCAAGAAATATGGTCGGCAGGCTTTGAGCCCCAGCATTTT. Its protein is CASSQEIWSAGFEPQHF.

The rearrangement joins TRBV11-2 to TRBJ1-3; D is unclear. This CDR3 comprises 14 residues. The V and J ends lost 1 base and 4 bases respectively, with 8 bases between them. The germline V gene has CDR1 SGHAT and CDR2 FQNNGV. For the CDR3, the DNA is TGTGCCAGCAGCTTAGCTGGGTTCGGAAACACCATATATTTT. As protein: CASSLAGFGNTIYF. Full variable domain (rest looked up from reference TRBV11-2 and TRBJ1-3): EAGVAQSPRYKIIEKRQSVAFWCNPISGHATLYWYQQILGQGPKLLIQFQNNGVVDDSQLPKDRFSAERLKGVDSTLKIQPAKLEDSAVYLCASSLAGFGNTIYFGEGSWLTVV.

The V call is TRBV21-1, the J call TRBJ2-3; the table's D gene call, TRBD1, was not cross checked with the DNA. TRBV21-1 is a pseudogene locus. The CDR3 spans 14 residues. The CDR3 DNA follows: TGTGCCAGCAGCTTGGACAAACTCACAGATACGCAGTATTTT. Protein sequence: CASSLDKLTDTQYF.

The V gene is TRBV28, the J gene TRBJ1-2; possible D gene TRBD1, 5 bases. V lost 8 bases and J 5 bases, leaving 15 bases between the germline ends. CDR3 length equals 13 residues. Germline-derived CDR1 and CDR2 are MDHEN and SYDVKM. The CDR3: CASVGQQVYGYTF. The CDR3 DNA reads as TGTGCCAGCGTGGGTCAACAGGTTTATGGCTACACCTTC.

This chain joins TRBV28 and TRBJ1-4, with TRBD1 identical over 9 bases. This CDR3 is 15 amino acids long. The germline V gene encodes CDR1 MDHEN and CDR2 SYDVKM. V gave up 2 bases and J gave up 6 bases; unmatched junction bases: 4. The CDR3 loop is CASSLQGQGYEKLFF. The CDR3 bases are TGTGCCAGCAGTTTACAAGGACAGGGGTATGAAAAACTGTTTTTT.

This clone was counted only a few times. V is TRBV24-1 and J is TRBJ2-6, with TRBD2 matching over 7 bases. V lost 4 bases, J lost 4 bases, and 6 bases stayed unmatched. The CDR3 runs to 16 residues. Germline lookup yields CDR1 KGHDR and CDR2 SFDVKD. In DNA, the CDR3 is TGTGCCACCAGTGAGGGGGAGGGGAGAGGGGCCAACGTCCTGACTTTC. This gives the protein CATSEGEGRGANVLTF.

The CDR3: CAISESTGRQPQHF. For the CDR3, the DNA is TGTGCCATCAGTGAGTCGACCGGAAGGCAGCCCCAGCATTTT. The chain joins TRBV10-3 to TRBJ1-5; D unresolved. V was shortened by 0 bases and J by 7 bases, with 10 bases between the two germline ends. The CDR3 consists of 14 residues. Germline CDR1 is ENHRY and CDR2 is SYGVKD.

V usage is TRBV19 and J usage is TRBJ1-3; no clear D gene. V lost 6 bases, J lost 4 bases, and 25 bases lay in between. This CDR3 is 18 amino acids long. Germline values: CDR1 LNHDA, CDR2 SQIVND (reference sequence). CDR3 nucleotides: TGTGCCAGTAGGGGGATAACTGGTTTGAGACGATCCGGAAACACCATATATTTT. Its protein product is CASRGITGLRRSGNTIYF.

The chain employs TRBV19 and TRBJ1-1, with 8 bases matching TRBD1. The CDR3 contains 12 residues. Germline V gives CDR1 LNHDA, CDR2 SQIVND (reference sequence). With V trimmed by 8 bases and J by 7 bases, 6 bases remained unmatched. In DNA, the CDR3 is TGTGCCAGTTCGGACAGGGTTTTTGAAGCTTTCTTT. It yields the protein CASSDRVFEAFF.

The chain recombines TRBV7-7 with TRBJ2-7, with 9 bases lining up with TRBD1. CDR3 size: 15 residues. V dropped 4 bases and J dropped 1; count of bases not matched to a gene: 5. Germline V gene sequence: CDR1 SSHAT, CDR2 FNYEAQ (reference sequence). The CDR3 spells CASSSGTGISYEQYF. The CDR3 nucleotides read TGTGCCAGCAGCTCCGGGACAGGGATTTCCTACGAGCAGTACTTC. Together with reference TRBV7-7 and TRBJ2-7, the CDR3 gives the full variable domain: GAGVSQSPRYKVTKRGQDVTLRCDPISSHATLYWYQQALGQGPEFLTYFNYEAQPDKSGLPSDRFSAERPEGSISTLTIQRTEQRDSAMYRCASSSGTGISYEQYFGPGTRLTVT.

Only one count was recorded for this clone. Different DNA sequences within this sample yield the same CDR3. The chain joins TRBV9 to TRBJ1-5; D not resolved. Between the trimmed V and J ends, which lost 0 bases and 2 bases, there was a span of 6 bases. The germline V gene has CDR1 SGDLS and CDR2 YYNGEE. The CDR3 runs 14 residues. The CDR3 reads CASSVGGGNQPQHF. CDR3 sequence (DNA): TGTGCCAGCAGCGTAGGCGGCGGCAATCAGCCCCAGCATTTT.

The CDR3 nucleotides are TGTGCCACCAGCCCACAGGGGGCTATGTACGAGCAGTACTTC. Amino acid sequence: CATSPQGAMYEQYF. The chain combines TRBV24-1 with TRBJ2-7; 9 bases fit TRBD1. This CDR3 is 14 amino acids long. In germline, CDR1 is KGHDR, CDR2 SFDVKD. Trimming removed 7 bases from V and 4 bases from J; junction bases left unmatched: 7.

This clone was detected once. The V gene is TRBV29-1, the J gene TRBJ1-3; no reliable D call. Germline V gene data show CDR1 as SQVTM and CDR2 as ANQGSEA. Trimming took 3 bases from V and 0 from J, leaving 6 bases between them. This CDR3 has 13 residues. The CDR3 DNA sequence: TGCAGCGTTGACATCGGCTCTGGAAACACCATATATTTT. Amino acids: CSVDIGSGNTIYF.

The chain joins TRBV3-1 (or the pseudogene TRBV3-2) to TRBJ1-2; 7 bases match TRBD1. This CDR3 spans 15 amino acids. Losses at the gene ends were 1 base for V and 2 bases for J; bases not matched to a gene: 4. Looked up from germline, CDR1 is LGHDT and CDR2 is YNNKEL (reference sequence). The CDR3 sequence: CASSQVDRENYGYTF. CDR3 sequence (DNA): TGTGCCAGCAGCCAAGTCGACAGGGAAAACTATGGCTACACCTTC.

The chain uses TRBV28 and TRBJ1-1; weak D call: TRBD1 (6 bases). Trimming shortened V by 2 bases and J by 4 bases, and 14 bases separated the two germline ends. The CDR3 covers 15 residues. From germline, CDR1 is MDHEN and CDR2 SYDVKM. CDR3 in amino acids: CASSLGGGLGTEAFF. CDR3 in DNA: TGTGCCAGCAGTTTAGGTGGGGGGCTCGGCACTGAAGCTTTCTTT. Together with reference TRBV28 and TRBJ1-1, the CDR3 gives the full variable domain: DVKVTQSSRYLVKRTGEKVFLECVQDMDHENMFWYRQDPGLGLRLIYFSYDVKMKEKGDIPEGYSVSREKKERFSLILESASTNQTSMYLCASSLGGGLGTEAFFGQGTRLTVV.

The rearrangement joins TRBV7-2 to TRBJ1-3; tentatively, D is TRBD1 (5 bases). V was pared by 0 bases and J by 3 bases, with 9 bases between. Germline-derived CDR1 and CDR2 are SGHTA and FQGNSA. There are 15 residues in the CDR3. CDR3 sequence reads: CASSLAHRGGNTIYF. CDR3 coding DNA: TGTGCCAGCAGCTTAGCACATAGGGGTGGAAACACCATATATTTT.

CDR3 sequence reads: CASSLELAGGYTDTQYF. In DNA form, the CDR3 reads TGCGCCAGCAGCTTGGAACTAGCGGGAGGGTACACAGATACGCAGTATTTT. The V and J genes are TRBV5-1 and TRBJ2-3; 13 nucleotides match TRBD2. The V gene's germline CDR1 is SGHRS and CDR2 YFSETQ. With 0 bases clipped from V and 2 bases from J, the junction kept 3 bases outside the gene matches. The CDR3 covers 17 residues.

V gene TRBV7-9 combines with J gene TRBJ2-7; no firm D call. Germline V gene lookup returns CDR1 SEHNR and CDR2 FQNEAQ (reference sequence). The CDR3 is 14 residues long. V was trimmed by 1 base and J by 3 bases, leaving 10 bases between them. CDR3 DNA: TGTGCCAGCAGCTTAGGGGAACTCGGCTACGAGCAGTACTTC. The encoded protein is CASSLGELGYEQYF.

This clone has only a few counts. This chain links TRBV7-2 with TRBJ1-6; TRBD1 agrees at 8 bases. Germline lookup yields CDR1 SGHTA and CDR2 FQGNSA. V shed 4 bases and J 10 bases; nucleotides not matched to a gene: 12. The CDR3 spans 16 residues. CDR3 sequence reads: CASSWDRFGVGSPLHF. The CDR3 nucleotides are TGTGCCAGCAGCTGGGACAGGTTCGGGGTTGGCTCACCCCTCCACTTT.

The V and J genes are TRBV27 and TRBJ2-7; tentative D call: TRBD1 (6 bases). The CDR3 length is 16 residues. Germline lookup yields CDR1 MNHEY and CDR2 SMNVEV (reference sequence). Trimming stripped 0 bases from V and 2 bases from J, with 14 bases between. CDR3 sequence: CASSLSGRGYPYEQYF. CDR3 in DNA: TGTGCCAGCAGTTTATCGGGCAGGGGATACCCCTACGAGCAGTACTTC.

This chain uses TRBV28 with TRBJ2-5; tentatively, D is TRBD1 (6 bases). With 1 base removed from V and 3 bases from J, the gap between germline ends came to 12 bases. The CDR3 runs to 15 residues. Germline CDR1 reads MDHEN; CDR2 reads SYDVKM. The CDR3 sequence: CASSLLQGAKETQYF. CDR3 DNA sequence: TGTGCCAGCAGTTTATTACAGGGCGCTAAAGAGACCCAGTACTTC.

This chain links TRBV11-3 with TRBJ2-3; D is undetermined. Trimming cost V 5 bases and J 2 bases, with 8 bases left between them. The CDR3 is made up of 13 amino acids. The germline V gene has CDR1 SGHNT and CDR2 YENEEA. CDR3 in amino acids: CASSPTVTDTQYF. The CDR3 DNA sequence: TGTGCCAGCAGCCCAACAGTCACAGATACGCAGTATTTT.

The CDR3 nucleotides are TGTGCCAGCAGCCAACCCCGGGACGGCTATGAAGCTTTCTTT. The encoded protein is CASSQPRDGYEAFF. The chain employs TRBV3-1 (or the pseudogene TRBV3-2) and TRBJ1-1, with D possibly being TRBD1 (5 bases). Germline V CDR1 and CDR2: LGHDT, YNNKEL (reference sequence). CDR3 length: 14 amino acids. V was pared by 2 bases and J by 7 bases, with 14 bases between.